This T cell receptor (beta chain) derives from a study of T-cell memory formation after mild COVID-19. TCRdb independently ran MiXCR on the 5' RACE reads; one entry per CDR3 protein. The table lists 100,000 to 130,000 distinct CDR3 sequences, roughly 19% of them singletons. Germline CDR1 and CDR2: KGHSH and LQKENI. V was cut by 6 bases and J by 3 bases, with 18 bases left in between. There are 15 residues in the CDR3. This TCR was sampled from a young man who had mild COVID-19 (a few samples of this study predate the infection). Cell type and time point are not known. This chain joins TRBV18 and TRBJ2-7; D uncertain. The sequencing input was PBMCs or a T cell subset sorted from them (not recorded which). The DNA for the CDR3 is TGTGCCAGCTCGCCCGAAATGGACGAGTACTACGAGCAGTACGTC. This sequence encodes CASSPEMDEYYEQYV.